The rows below give T cell receptor beta chains drawn from one sample of a study of blood T cell repertoires in COVID-19. The data were produced by immunoSEQ multiplex PCR, yet TCRdb's version contains in-frame clones alone and is incomplete. The sample holds 250,000 to 300,000 clones, approximately 91% seen once. The source material was PBMCs or T cells enriched from blood (not recorded which). The receptors were gathered from a woman aged 40 to 50 with acute COVID-19. Both conserved end residues are part of each CDR3. A D gene is named only where the DNA matches it firmly. Some rows have no size entry. The others give once, few or many, or a class for an expanded clone.

J: TRBJ2-1; D: TRBD2; V: TRBV2; size: -; CDR3: CASSEVLAEGEQFF; DNA: TGTGCCAGCAGTGAGGTGCTAGCGGAAGGTGAGCAGTTCTTC
J: TRBJ2-1; D: TRBD1; V: TRBV19; size: -; CDR3: CASTSRPGGFSGSYNEQFF; DNA: TGTGCCAGTACCTCCCGGCCAGGGGGATTTTCGGGCTCCTACAATGAGCAGTTCTTC
J: TRBJ2-5; D: TRBD2; V: TRBV5-1; size: -; CDR3: CASSPGGTSGFRETQYF; DNA: TGCGCCAGCAGCCCGGGGGGGACTAGCGGCTTCCGAGAGACCCAGTACTTC
J: TRBJ1-2; D: TRBD1; V: TRBV5-1; size: -; CDR3: CASSLTGAPNGYTF; DNA: TGCGCCAGCAGCCTCACAGGGGCCCCCAATGGCTACACCTTC
J: TRBJ2-7; D: TRBD2; V: TRBV12-3/TRBV12-4; size: once; CDR3: CASSLVLAGEQYF; DNA: TGTGCCAGCAGTTTAGTACTAGCGGGCGAGCAGTACTTC
J: TRBJ1-4; D: -; V: TRBV28; size: -; CDR3: CASSSQAGYFEKLFF; DNA: TGTGCCAGCAGTTCCCAGGCAGGGTATTTTGAAAAACTGTTTTTT
J: TRBJ2-7; D: -; V: TRBV29-1; size: -; CDR3: CSVWTDSYEQYF; DNA: TGCAGCGTATGGACAGACTCCTACGAGCAGTACTTC
J: TRBJ2-1; D: -; V: TRBV3-1/TRBV3-2; size: -; CDR3: CASSQEGTWKAFF; DNA: TGTGCCAGCAGCCAAGAAGGGACTTGGAAGGCGTTCTTC
J: TRBJ1-3; D: -; V: TRBV11-2; size: -; CDR3: CASSIAPRGKRSGNTIYF; DNA: TGTGCCAGCAGCATAGCTCCTCGGGGGAAGAGATCTGGAAACACCATATATTTT
J: TRBJ2-1; D: -; V: TRBV28; size: -; CDR3: CASSNRVEQFF; DNA: TGTGCCAGCAGTAACAGGGTTGAGCAGTTCTTC
J: TRBJ1-4; D: -; V: TRBV7-5; size: once; CDR3: CVRSTPGQGREKLFF; DNA: TGTGTCAGAAGCACGCCGGGACAGGGGCGTGAAAAACTGTTTTTT